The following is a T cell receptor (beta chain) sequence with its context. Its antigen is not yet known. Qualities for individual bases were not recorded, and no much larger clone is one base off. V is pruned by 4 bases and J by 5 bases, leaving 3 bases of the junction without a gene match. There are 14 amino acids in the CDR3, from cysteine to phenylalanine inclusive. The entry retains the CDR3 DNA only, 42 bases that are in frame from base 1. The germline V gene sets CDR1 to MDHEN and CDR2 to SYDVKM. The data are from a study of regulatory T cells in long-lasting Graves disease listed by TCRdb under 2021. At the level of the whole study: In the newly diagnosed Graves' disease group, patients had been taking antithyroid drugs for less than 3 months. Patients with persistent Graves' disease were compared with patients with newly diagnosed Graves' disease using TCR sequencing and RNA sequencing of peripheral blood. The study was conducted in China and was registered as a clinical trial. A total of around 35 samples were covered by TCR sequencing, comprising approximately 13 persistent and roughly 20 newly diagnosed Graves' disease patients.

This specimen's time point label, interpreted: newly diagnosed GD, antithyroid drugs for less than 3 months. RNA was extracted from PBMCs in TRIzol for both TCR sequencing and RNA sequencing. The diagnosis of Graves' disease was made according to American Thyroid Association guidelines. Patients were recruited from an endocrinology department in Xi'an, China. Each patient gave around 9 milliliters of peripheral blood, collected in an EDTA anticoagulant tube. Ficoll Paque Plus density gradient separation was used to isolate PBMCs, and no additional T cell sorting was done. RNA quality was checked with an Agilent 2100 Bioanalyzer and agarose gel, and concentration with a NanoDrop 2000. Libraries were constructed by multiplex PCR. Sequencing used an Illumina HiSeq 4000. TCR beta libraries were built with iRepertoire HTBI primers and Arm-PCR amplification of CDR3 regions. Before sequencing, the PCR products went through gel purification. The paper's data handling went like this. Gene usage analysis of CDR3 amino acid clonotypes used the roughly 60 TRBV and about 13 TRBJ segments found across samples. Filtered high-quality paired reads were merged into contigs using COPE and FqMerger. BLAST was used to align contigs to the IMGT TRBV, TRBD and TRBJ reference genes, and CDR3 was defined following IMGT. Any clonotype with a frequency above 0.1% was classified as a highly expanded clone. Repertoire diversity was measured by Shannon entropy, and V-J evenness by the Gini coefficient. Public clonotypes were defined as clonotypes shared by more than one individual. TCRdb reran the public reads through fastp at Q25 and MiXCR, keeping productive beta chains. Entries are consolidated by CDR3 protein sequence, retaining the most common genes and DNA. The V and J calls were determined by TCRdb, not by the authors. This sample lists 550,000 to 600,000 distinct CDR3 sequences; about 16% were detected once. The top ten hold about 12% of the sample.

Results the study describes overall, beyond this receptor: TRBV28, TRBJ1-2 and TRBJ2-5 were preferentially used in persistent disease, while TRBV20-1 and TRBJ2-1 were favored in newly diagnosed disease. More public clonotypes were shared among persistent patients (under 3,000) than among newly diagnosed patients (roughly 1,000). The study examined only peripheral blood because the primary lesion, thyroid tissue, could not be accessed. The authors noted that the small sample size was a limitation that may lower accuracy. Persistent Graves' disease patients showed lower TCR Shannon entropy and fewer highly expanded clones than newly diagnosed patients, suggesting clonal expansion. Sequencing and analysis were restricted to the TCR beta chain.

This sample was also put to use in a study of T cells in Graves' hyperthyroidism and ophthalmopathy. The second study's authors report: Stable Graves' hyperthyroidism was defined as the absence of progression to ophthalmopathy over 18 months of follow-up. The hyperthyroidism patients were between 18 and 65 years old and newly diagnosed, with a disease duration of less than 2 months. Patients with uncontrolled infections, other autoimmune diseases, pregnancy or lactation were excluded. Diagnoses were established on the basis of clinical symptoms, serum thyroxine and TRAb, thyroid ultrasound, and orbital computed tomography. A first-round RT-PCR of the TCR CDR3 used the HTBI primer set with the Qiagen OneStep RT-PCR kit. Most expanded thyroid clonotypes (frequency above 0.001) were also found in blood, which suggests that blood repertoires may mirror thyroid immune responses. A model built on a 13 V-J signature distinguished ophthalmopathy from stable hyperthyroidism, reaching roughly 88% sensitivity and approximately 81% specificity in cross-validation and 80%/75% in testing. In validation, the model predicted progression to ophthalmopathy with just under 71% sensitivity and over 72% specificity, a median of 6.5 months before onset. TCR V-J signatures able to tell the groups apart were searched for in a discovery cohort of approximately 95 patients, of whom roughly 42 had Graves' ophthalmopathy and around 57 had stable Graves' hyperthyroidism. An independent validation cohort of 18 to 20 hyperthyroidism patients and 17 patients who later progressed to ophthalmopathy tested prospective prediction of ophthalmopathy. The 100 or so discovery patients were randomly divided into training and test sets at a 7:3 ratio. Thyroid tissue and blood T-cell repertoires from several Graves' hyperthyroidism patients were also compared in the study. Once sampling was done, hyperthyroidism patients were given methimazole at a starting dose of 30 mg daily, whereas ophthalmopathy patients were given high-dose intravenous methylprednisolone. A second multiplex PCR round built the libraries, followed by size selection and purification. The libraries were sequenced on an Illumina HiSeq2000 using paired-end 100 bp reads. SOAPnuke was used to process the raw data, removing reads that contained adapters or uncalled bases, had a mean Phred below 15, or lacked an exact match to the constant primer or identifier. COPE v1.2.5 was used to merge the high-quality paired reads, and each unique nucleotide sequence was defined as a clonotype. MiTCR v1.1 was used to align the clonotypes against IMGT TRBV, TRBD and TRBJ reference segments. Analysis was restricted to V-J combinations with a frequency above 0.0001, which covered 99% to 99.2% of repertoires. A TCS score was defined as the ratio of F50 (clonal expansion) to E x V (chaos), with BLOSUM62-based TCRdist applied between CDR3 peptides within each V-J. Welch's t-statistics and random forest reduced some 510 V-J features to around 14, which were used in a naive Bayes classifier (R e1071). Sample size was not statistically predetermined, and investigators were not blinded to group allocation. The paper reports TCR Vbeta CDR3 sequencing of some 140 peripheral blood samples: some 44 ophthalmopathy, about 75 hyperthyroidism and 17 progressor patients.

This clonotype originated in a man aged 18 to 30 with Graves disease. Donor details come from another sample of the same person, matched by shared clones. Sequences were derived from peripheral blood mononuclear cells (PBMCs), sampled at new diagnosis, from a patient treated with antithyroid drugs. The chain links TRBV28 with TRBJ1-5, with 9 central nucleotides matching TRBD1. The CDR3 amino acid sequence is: CASSSRDRDQPQHF. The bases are TGTGCCAGCAGTTCCCGGGACAGGGATCAGCCCCAGCATTTT.